This T cell receptor beta chain was documented in a study of post-analysis software for immune sequencing data. Tagging with unique molecular identifiers was a feature of the TCR beta cDNA libraries. A population of roughly 0.9 to 11 million T cells gave rise to 450,000 to 500,000 cDNA molecules. TCRdb analysed the PCR reads with MiXCR anew, one entry per CDR3 protein. The sample carries some 800,000 distinct CDR3 sequences, more than 45% recorded once. About this clonotype: Its antigen is unidentified.

The V gene's germline CDR1 is SQVTM and CDR2 ANQGSEA. V shed 6 bases and J 1 base; nucleotides not matched to a gene: 2. CDR3 length: 12 residues. General study points: In patients, TRBV5-6, TRBV5-1 and TRBV20-1 belonged to 4 or 5 TRBV segments found more frequently than in controls.

The V gene is TRBV29-1, the J gene TRBJ1-1; 7 nucleotides align to TRBD1. Specimen: blood. This TCR derives from a girl between 5 and 17 years old with multiple sclerosis. The CDR3 region is CSVQGWNTEAFF. Here the CDR3 DNA reads TGCAGCGTACAGGGGTGGAACACTGAAGCTTTCTTT.